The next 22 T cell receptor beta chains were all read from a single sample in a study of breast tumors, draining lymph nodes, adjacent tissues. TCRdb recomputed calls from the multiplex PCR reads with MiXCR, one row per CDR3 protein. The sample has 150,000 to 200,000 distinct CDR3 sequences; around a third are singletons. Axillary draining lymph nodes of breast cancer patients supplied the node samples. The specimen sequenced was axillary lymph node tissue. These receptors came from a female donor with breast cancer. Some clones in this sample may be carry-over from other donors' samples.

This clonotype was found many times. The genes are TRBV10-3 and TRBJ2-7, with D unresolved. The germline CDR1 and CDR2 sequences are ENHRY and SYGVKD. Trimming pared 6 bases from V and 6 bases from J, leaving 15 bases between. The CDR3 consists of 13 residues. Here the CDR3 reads CAISPTGSGEQYF. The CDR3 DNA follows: TGTGCCATCAGCCCCACCGGATCTGGCGAGCAGTACTTC.

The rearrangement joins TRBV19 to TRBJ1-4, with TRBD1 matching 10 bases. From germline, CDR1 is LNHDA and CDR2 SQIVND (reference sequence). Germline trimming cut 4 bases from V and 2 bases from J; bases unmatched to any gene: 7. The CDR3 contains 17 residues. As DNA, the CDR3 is TGTGCCAGTAGTAGGGACAGGGGAGGTTCGACTAATGAAAAACTGTTTTTT. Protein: CASSRDRGGSTNEKLFF.

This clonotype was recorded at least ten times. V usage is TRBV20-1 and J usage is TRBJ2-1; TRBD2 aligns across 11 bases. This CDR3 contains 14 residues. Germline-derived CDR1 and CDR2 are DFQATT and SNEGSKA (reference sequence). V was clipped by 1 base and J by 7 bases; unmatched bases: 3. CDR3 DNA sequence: TGCAGTGCTAGAGGTCTAGCGGGGGGAAATGAGCAGTTCTTC. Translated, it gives CSARGLAGGNEQFF.

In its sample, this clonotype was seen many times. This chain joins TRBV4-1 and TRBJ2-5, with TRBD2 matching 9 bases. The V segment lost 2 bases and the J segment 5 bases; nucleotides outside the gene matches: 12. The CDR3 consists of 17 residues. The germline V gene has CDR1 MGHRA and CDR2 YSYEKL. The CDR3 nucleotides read TGCGCCAGCAGCCAAATGGCGGGGGGGCCCGAAGGGGAGACCCAGTACTTC. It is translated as CASSQMAGGPEGETQYF.

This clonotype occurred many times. The CDR3 DNA reads TGTGCCAGCAGTTTATCAGCGGGACAGATTTACGAGCAGTACTTC. Encoded protein: CASSLSAGQIYEQYF. The rearrangement links TRBV7-3 to TRBJ2-7; D possibly uses TRBD1 or TRBD2 (7 bases each). Germline V gene lookup returns CDR1 SGHTA and CDR2 FQGTGA. V was shortened by 6 bases and J by 4 bases, with 19 bases between the two germline ends. The CDR3 is 15 residues long.

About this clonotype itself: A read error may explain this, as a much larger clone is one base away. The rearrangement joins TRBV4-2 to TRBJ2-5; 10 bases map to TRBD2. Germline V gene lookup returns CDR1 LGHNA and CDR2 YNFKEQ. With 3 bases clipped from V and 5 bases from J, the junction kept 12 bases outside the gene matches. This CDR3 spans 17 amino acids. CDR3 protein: CASSHRVAGGRGETQYF. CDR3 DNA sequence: TGTGCCAGCAGCCATAGAGTAGCGGGGGGTCGTGGGGAGACCCAGTACTTC.

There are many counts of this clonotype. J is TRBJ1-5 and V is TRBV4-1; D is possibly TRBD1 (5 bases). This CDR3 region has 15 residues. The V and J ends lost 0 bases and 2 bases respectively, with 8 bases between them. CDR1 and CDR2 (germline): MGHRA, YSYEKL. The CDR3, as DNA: TGCGCCAGCAGCCAAGAAGGAGGGGGCAATCAGCCCCAGCATTTT. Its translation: CASSQEGGGNQPQHF.

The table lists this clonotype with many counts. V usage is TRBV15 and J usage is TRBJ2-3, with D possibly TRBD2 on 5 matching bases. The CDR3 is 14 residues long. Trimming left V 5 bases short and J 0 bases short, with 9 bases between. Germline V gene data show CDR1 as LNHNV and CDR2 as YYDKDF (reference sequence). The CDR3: CATSLRGSTDTQYF. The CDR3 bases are TGTGCCACCAGCCTACGGGGTAGCACAGATACGCAGTATTTT.

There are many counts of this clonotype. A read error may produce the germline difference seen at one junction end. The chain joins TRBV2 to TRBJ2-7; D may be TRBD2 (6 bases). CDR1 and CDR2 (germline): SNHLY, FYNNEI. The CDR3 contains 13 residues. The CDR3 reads CANHRETSNEQYF. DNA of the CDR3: TGTGCCAACCACCGGGAGACCTCCAACGAGCAGTACTTC.

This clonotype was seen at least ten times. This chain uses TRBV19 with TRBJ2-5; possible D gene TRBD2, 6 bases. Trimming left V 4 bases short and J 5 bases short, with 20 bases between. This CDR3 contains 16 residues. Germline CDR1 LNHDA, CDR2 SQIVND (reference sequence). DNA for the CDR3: TGTGCCAGTAGTACCCCTCGCGGGAACAGGTTGGAGACCCAGTACTTC. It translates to CASSTPRGNRLETQYF. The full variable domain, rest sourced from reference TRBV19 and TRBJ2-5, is DGGITQSPKYLFRKEGQNVTLSCEQNLNHDAMYWYRQDPGQGLRLIYYSQIVNDFQKGDIAEGYSVSREKKESFPLTVTSAQKNPTAFYLCASSTPRGNRLETQYFGPGTRLLVL.

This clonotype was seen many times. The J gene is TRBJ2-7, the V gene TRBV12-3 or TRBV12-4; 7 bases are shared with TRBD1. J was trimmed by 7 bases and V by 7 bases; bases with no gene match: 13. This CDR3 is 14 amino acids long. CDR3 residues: CASTRDSFAWEQYF. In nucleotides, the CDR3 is TGTGCCAGCACCCGGGACAGTTTCGCCTGGGAGCAGTACTTC.

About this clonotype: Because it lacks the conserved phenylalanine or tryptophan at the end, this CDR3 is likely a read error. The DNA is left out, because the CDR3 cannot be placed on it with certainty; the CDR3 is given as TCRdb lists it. Here the CDR3 reads CASSRTSG. V gene TRBV5-1 combines with J gene TRBJ2-7; TRBD2, the table's D call, was not compared with the DNA. The germline CDR1 and CDR2 sequences are SGHRS and YFSETQ. The CDR3 length equals 8 residues, ends included.

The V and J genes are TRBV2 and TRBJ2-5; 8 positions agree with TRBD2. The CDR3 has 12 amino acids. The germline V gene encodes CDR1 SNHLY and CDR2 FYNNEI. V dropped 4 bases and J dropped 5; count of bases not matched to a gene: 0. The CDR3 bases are TGTGCCAGCAGTGCGGGAGGGGAGACCCAGTACTTC. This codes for CASSAGGETQYF.

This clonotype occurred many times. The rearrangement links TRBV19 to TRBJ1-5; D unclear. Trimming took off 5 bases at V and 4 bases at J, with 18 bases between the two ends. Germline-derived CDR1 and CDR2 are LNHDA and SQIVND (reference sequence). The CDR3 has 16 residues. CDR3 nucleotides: TGTGCCAGTAGTCTGACGGGGTCCAATGCGAATCAGCCCCAGCATTTT. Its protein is CASSLTGSNANQPQHF.

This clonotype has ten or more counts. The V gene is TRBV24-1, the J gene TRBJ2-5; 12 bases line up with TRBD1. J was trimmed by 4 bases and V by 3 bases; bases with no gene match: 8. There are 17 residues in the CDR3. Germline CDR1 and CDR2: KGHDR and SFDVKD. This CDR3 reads CATSDGTGGLWGETQYF. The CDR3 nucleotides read TGTGCCACCAGTGATGGGACAGGGGGCTTATGGGGAGAGACCCAGTACTTC.

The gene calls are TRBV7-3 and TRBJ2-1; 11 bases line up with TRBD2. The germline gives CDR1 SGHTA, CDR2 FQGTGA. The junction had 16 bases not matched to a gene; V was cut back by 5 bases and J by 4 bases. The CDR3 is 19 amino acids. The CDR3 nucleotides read TGTGCCAGCAGCCGCACCAGAACACTAGCGGGAGTTGGTTACAATGAGCAGTTCTTC. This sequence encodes CASSRTRTLAGVGYNEQFF.

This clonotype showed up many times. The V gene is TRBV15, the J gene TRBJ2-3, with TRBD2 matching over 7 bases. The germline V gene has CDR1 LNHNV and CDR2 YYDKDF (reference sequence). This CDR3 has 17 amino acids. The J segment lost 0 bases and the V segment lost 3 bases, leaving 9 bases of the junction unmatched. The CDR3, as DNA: TGTGCCACCAGCAGGGGTCCTCTGGGAGGGAGCACAGATACGCAGTATTTT. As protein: CATSRGPLGGSTDTQYF.

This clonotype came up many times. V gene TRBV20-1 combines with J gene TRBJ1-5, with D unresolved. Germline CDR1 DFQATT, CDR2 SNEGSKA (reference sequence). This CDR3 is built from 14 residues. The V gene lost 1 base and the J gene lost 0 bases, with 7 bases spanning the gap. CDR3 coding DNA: TGCAGTGCTAGAGTCGGCCATAGCAATCAGCCCCAGCATTTT. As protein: CSARVGHSNQPQHF.

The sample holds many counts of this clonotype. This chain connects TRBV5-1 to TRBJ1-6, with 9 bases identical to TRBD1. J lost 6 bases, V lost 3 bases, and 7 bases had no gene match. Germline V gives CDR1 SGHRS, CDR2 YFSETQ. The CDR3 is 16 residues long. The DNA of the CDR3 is TGCGCCAGCAGCTCCCGGACAGGGGAGAGTAATTCACCCCTCCACTTT. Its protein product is CASSSRTGESNSPLHF.

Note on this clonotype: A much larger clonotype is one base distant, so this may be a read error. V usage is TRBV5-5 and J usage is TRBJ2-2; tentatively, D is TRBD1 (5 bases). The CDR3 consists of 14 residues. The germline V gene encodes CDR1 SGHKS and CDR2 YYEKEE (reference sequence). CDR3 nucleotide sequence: TGTGCCAGCGGCTTTGACAGTAACACCGGGGAGCTGTTTTTT. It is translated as CASGFDSNTGELFF.

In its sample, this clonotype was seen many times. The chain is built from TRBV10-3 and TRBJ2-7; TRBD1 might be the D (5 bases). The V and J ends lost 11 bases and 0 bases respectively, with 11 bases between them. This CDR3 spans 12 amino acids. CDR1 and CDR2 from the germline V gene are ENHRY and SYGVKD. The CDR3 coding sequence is TGTGCCCCCCCAGGGCACTCCTACGAGCAGTACTTC. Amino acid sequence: CAPPGHSYEQYF.

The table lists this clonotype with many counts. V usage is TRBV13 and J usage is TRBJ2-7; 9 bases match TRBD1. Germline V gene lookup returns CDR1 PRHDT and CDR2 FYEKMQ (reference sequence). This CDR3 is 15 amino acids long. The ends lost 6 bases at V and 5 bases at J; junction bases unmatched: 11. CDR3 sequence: CASRPGTGSPHEQYF. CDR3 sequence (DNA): TGTGCCAGCAGACCCGGGACAGGGTCCCCTCACGAGCAGTACTTC.